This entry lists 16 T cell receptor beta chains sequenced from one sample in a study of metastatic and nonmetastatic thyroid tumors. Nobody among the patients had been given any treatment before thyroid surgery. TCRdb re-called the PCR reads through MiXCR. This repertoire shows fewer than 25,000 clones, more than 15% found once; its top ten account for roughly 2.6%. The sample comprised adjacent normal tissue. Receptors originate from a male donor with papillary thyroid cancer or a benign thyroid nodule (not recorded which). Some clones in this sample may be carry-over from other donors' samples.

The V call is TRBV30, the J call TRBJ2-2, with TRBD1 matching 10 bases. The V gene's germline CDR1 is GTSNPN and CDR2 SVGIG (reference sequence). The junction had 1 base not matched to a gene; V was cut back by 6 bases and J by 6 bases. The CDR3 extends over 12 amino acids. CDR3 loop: CACGQGAGELFF. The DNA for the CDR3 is TGTGCCTGCGGACAGGGGGCCGGGGAGCTGTTTTTT.

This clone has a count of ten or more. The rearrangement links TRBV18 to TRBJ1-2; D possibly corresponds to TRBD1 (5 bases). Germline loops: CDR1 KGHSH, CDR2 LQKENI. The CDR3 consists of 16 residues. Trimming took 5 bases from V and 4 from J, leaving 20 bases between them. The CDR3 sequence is CASSSIADTNLYGYTF. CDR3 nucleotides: TGTGCCAGCTCATCTATAGCGGACACTAACCTCTATGGCTACACCTTC.

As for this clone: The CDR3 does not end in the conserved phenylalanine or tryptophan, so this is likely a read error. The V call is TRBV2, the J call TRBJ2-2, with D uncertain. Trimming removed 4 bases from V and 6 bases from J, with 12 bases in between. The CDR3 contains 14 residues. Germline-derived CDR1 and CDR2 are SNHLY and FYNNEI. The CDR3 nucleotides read TGTGCCAGCAGTGCGCCTCAGCGCGCCGGGGAGCTGTTTTGT. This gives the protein CASSAPQRAGELFC.

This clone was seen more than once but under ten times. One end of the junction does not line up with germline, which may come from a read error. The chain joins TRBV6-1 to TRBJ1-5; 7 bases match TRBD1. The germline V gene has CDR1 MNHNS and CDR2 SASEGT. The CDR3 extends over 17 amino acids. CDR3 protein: CASDELAGGHSNQLQHF. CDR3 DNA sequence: TGTGCCAGCGACGAACTGGCAGGGGGGCATAGCAATCAGCTCCAGCATTTT.

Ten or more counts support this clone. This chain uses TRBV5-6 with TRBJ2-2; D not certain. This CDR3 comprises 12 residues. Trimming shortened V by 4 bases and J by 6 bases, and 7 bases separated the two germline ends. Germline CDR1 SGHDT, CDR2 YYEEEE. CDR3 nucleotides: TGTGCCAGCAGCCGAAAGGCCGGGGAGCTGTTTTTT. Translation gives CASSRKAGELFF.

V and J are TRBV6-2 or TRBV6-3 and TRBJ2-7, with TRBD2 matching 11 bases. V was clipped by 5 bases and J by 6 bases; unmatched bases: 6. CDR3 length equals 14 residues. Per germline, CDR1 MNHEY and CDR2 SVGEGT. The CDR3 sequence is CASSLSGRVGEQYF. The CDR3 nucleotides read TGTGCCAGCAGTCTTAGCGGGAGGGTCGGCGAGCAGTACTTC.

The CDR3 is CASSYSGSSTDTQYF. The CDR3 nucleotides read TGTGCCAGCAGTTATAGCGGGTCTAGCACAGATACGCAGTATTTT. V usage is TRBV12-3 or TRBV12-4 and J usage is TRBJ2-3; 7 positions match TRBD2. The CDR3 sequence is 15 residues long. V trimming: 4 bases; J trimming: 0 bases; junction bases outside the gene matches: 4.

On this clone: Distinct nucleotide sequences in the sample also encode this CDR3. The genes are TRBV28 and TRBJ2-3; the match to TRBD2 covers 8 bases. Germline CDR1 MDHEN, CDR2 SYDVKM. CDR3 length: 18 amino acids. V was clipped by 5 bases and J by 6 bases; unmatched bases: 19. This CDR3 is CASSPPRGSGGALDTQYF. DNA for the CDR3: TGTGCCAGCAGTCCTCCCAGGGGAAGCGGGGGTGCCCTCGATACGCAGTATTTT.

The CDR3 DNA reads TGCAGTGCTAGAGAGGGGTCAGGCAGTTCCTACGAGCAGTACTTC. It translates to CSAREGSGSSYEQYF. This sequence joins TRBV20-1 and TRBJ2-7; D call uncertain. V dropped 0 bases and J dropped 1 base, with 13 bases sitting between them. The CDR3 sequence is 15 residues long. In germline, CDR1 is DFQATT, CDR2 SNEGSKA (reference sequence).

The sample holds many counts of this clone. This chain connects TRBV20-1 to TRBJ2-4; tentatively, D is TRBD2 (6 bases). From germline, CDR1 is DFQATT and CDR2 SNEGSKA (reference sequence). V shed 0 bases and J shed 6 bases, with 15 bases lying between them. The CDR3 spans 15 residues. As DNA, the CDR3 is TGCAGTGCTAGAGACCCGGGAGCGGCCGGAAACATTCAGTACTTC. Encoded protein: CSARDPGAAGNIQYF.

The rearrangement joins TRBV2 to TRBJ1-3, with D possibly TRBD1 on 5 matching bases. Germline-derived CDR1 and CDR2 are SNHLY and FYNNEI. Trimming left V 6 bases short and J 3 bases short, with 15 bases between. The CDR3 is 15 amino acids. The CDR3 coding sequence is TGTGCCAGCAGCAGGCCAGGGTCAGATGGAAACACCATATATTTT. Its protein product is CASSRPGSDGNTIYF.

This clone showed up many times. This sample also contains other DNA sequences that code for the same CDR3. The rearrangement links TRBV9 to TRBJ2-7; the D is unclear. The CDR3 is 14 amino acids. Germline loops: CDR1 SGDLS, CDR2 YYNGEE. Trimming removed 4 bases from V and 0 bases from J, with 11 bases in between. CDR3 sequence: CASSSEEDSYEQYF. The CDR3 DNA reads TGTGCCAGCAGCTCTGAAGAGGACTCCTACGAGCAGTACTTC.

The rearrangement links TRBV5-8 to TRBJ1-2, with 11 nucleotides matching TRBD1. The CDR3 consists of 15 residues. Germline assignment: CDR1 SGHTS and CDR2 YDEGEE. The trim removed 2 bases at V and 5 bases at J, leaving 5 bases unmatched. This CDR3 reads CASSFPGQGGYGYTF. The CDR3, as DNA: TGTGCCAGCAGCTTTCCGGGACAGGGGGGATATGGCTACACCTTC.

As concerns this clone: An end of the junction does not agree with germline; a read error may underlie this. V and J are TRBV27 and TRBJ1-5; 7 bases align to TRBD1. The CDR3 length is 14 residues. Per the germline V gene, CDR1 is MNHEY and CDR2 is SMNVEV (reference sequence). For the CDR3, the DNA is TGTGCCAGCAATCCGACAGGGTGTGATCAGCCCCAACATTTT. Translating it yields CASNPTGCDQPQHF.

In DNA form, the CDR3 reads TGTGCCAGCAGCTTAGGAGGGGCAGCAACAGCTGGCTACACCTTC. It codes for CASSLGGAATAGYTF. The chain recombines TRBV5-6 with TRBJ1-2; a possible D gene is TRBD1 (5 bases). The CDR3 has 15 amino acids. Germline lookup yields CDR1 SGHDT and CDR2 YYEEEE. V was trimmed by 2 bases and J by 7 bases, leaving 18 bases between them.

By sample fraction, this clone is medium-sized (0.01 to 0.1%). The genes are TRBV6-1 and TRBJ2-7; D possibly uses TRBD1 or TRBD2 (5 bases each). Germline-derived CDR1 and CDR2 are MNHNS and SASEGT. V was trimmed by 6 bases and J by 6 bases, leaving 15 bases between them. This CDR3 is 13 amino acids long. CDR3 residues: CASSDGAWSEQYF. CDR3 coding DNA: TGTGCCAGCAGCGACGGGGCCTGGAGCGAGCAGTACTTC.